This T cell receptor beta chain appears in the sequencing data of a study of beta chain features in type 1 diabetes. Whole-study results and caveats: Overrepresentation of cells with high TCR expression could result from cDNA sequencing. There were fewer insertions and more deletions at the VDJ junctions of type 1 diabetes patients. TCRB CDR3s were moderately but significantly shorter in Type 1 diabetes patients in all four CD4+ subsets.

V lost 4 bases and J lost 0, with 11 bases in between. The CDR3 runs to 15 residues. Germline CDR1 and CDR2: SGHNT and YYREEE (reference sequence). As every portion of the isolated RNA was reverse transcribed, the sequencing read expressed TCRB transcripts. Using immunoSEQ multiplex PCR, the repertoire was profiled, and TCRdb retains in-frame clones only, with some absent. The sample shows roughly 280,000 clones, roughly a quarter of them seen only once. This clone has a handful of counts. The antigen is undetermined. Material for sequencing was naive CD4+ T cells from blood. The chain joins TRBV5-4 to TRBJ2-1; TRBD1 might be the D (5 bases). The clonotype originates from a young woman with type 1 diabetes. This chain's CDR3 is CASSQRTISYNEQFF. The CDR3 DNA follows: TGTGCCAGCAGCCAACGGACAATCTCCTACAATGAGCAGTTCTTC.